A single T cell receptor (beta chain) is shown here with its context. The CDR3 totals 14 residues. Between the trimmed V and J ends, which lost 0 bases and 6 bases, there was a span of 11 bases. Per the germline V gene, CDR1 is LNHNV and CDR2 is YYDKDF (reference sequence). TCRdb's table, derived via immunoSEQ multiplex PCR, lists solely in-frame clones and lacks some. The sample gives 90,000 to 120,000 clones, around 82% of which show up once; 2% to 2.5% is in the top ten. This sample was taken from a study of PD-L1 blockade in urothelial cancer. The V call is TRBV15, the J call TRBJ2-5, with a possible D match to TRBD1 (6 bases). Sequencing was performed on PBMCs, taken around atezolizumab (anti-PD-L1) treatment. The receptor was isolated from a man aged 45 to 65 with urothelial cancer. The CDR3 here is CATSRDRGGKTQYF. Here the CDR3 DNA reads TGTGCCACCAGCAGAGATCGAGGGGGAAAGACCCAGTACTTC.